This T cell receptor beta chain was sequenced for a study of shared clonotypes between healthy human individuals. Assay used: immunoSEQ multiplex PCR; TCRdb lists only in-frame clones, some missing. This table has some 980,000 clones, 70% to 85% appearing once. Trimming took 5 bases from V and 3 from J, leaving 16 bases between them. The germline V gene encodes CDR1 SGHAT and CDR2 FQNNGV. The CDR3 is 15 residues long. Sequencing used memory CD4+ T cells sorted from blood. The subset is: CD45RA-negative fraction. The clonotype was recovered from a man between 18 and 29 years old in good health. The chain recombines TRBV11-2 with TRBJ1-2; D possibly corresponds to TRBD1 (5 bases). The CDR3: CASSPALDSHYGYTF. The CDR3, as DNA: TGTGCCAGCAGCCCAGCGCTCGACAGCCACTATGGCTACACCTTC.